This T cell receptor beta chain was profiled in a study of graft-versus-host responses after intestinal transplantation. About the study: Anti-thymocyte globulin induction was given to all recipients, followed by tacrolimus and steroids for approximately three years. Broader study findings: Early post-transplant declines in HvG were associated with peak levels of circulating GvH clones. Patients with graft-donor T cell macrochimerism had high graft-versus-host to host-versus-graft clonal ratios in allografts.

As to this clone: Its antigen is not known.

Libraries were prepared by immunoSEQ multiplex PCR; TCRdb keeps only in-frame clonotypes and omits some of them. The table shows more than 45,000 clones, with roughly 89% occurring only once. The length of the CDR3 is 12 residues. Trimming shortened V by 0 bases and J by 9 bases, and 7 bases separated the two germline ends. Germline V lookup: CDR1 SGDLS, CDR2 YYNGEE. The chain combines TRBV9 with TRBJ2-1, with D uncertain. The source is a human patient who received an intestinal transplant, so some T cells may come from the graft donor. The sequencing used PBMCs, collected roughly 120 days after intestinal transplantation. The CDR3, as DNA: TGTGCCAGCAGCGTAGGTGGTGCTGAGCAGTTCTTC. This translates into CASSVGGAEQFF.